This T cell receptor (beta chain) comes out of a study of T cells in localized non-small cell lung cancer. The CDR3 is 15 residues long. The V gene's germline CDR1 is SGHNT and CDR2 YENEEA. V dropped 3 bases and J dropped 2; count of bases not matched to a gene: 4. Whole-study findings and limits: Uninvolved adjacent lung showed higher T cell clonality than tumor.

This clone has at least ten counts. The antigen is undetermined. Some clones are missing from TCRdb's copy, which holds only in-frame ones; the method was immunoSEQ multiplex PCR. The table includes about 10,000 clones, less than 35% detected once. The TCR was taken from a man aged 35-69 years with stage I lung adenocarcinoma. The starting material was lung tumor tissue, obtained before any cancer treatment. The rearrangement links TRBV11-3 to TRBJ2-7; 10 bases map to TRBD1. CDR3 region: CASSFTGTGAYEQYF. CDR3 in DNA: TGTGCCAGCAGCTTCACCGGGACAGGGGCCTACGAGCAGTACTTC. The full variable domain, with the rest looked up from reference TRBV11-3 and TRBJ2-7, is EAGVVQSPRYKIIEKKQPVAFWCNPISGHNTLYWYLQNLGQGPELLIRYENEEAVDDSQLPKDRFSAERLKGVDSTLKIQPAELGDSAVYLCASSFTGTGAYEQYFGPGTRLTVT.